This TCR beta chain was sequenced in a study of radiotherapy plus CTLA-4 blockade in lung cancer. Data came from immunoSEQ multiplex PCR; TCRdb stores just in-frame clones and leaves some out. In the table there are around 80,000 clones, roughly 79% of which are singletons. In germline, CDR1 is SNHLY, CDR2 FYNNEI. This CDR3 is built from 15 residues. V lost 2 bases, J lost 2 bases, and 4 bases stayed unmatched. This clone was seen a few times. The source is a human donor with non-small cell lung cancer whose response to radiotherapy plus ipilimumab could not be evaluated. Some clones in this sample may be carry-over from other donors' samples. Sequences were derived from peripheral blood, sampled from a patient treated with radiotherapy plus ipilimumab. J is TRBJ2-3 and V is TRBV2, with 7 bases lining up with TRBD1. CDR3 nucleotide sequence: TGTGCCAGCAGTGAAAGAGGGACAGCCACAGATACGCAGTATTTT. Protein: CASSERGTATDTQYF.